This T cell receptor beta chain was recovered during a study of T cells in Graves' hyperthyroidism and ophthalmopathy. Overall study context: Peripheral blood draws took place at initial diagnosis, ahead of any treatment.

Study-wide results and limits: Ophthalmopathy was model-predicted a median about six months pre-onset.

Details on this clonotype: Its matching antigen is unknown. The DNA is omitted, as the CDR3 cannot be located on it reliably, and the CDR3 follows TCRdb's listing.

Including both end residues, the CDR3 is 15 amino acids long. Germline V lookup: CDR1 ENHRY, CDR2 SYGVKD. RNA transcripts gave rise to amplified TCR beta CDR3 regions. HTBI primers were the set used in a first-round RT-PCR of the TCR CDR3. TCRdb analysed the multiplex PCR reads with MiXCR anew, one entry per CDR3 protein. In the table there are around 760,000 distinct CDR3 sequences, 35% of which are singletons. The chain combines TRBV10-3 with TRBJ2-2; the table's D call, TRBD1, has no DNA check behind it. The clonotype was recovered from a woman in her thirties or forties with Graves' hyperthyroidism. The sample consisted of blood. CDR3 in amino acids: CAISEDGTGTGSCFF.